The rows below give T cell receptor beta chains drawn from one sample of a study of tumor-infiltrating lymphocytes in localized non-small cell lung cancer. TCRdb keeps only in-frame clones here, not all; method: immunoSEQ multiplex PCR. The sample contains under 8,000 clones, 74% of which appear only once. Sequencing was carried out using uninvolved lung tissue not adjacent to the tumor. The receptors come from a human donor with non-small cell lung cancer. Each CDR3 is given with its conserved first and last residue. The D gene is left open where the match is weak. Expanded clones get a size class; other rows say once, few or many, or leave the size out.

clone size: NA
V gene: TRBV9
D gene: TRBD2
J gene: TRBJ2-4
CDR3 DNA: TGTGCCAGCAGCGGGGGACTAGCGGGAAACATTCAGTACTTC
CDR3 protein: CASSGGLAGNIQYF

clone size: NA
V gene: TRBV25-1
D gene: NA
J gene: TRBJ2-7
CDR3 DNA: TGTGCCAGCAGCCCCCAAGAGCGGAGCACCTACGAGCAGTACTTC
CDR3 protein: CASSPQERSTYEQYF

clone size: NA
V gene: TRBV30
D gene: NA
J gene: TRBJ1-3
CDR3 DNA: TGTGCCTGGAGTGTAACTAGAGGAAACACCATATATTTT
CDR3 protein: CAWSVTRGNTIYF

clone size: NA
V gene: TRBV11-3
D gene: NA
J gene: TRBJ2-1
CDR3 DNA: TGTGCCAGCAGCTTCTCTCACAATGAGCAGTTCTTC
CDR3 protein: CASSFSHNEQFF

clone size: NA
V gene: TRBV9
D gene: NA
J gene: TRBJ1-1
CDR3 DNA: TGTGCCAGCAGCGTGGGGGGGAGGACTGAAGCTTTCTTT
CDR3 protein: CASSVGGRTEAFF

clone size: NA
V gene: TRBV10-2
D gene: TRBD1
J gene: TRBJ1-2
CDR3 DNA: TGCGCCAGCGAAGGGACAGGGGGCCCAGGCTACACCTTC
CDR3 protein: CASEGTGGPGYTF

clone size: NA
V gene: TRBV30
D gene: NA
J gene: TRBJ2-5
CDR3 DNA: TGTGCCTGGAGTAAAAGAACAGGGTTCGGAAGGTTCAGTACTGAAGAGACCCAGTACTTC
CDR3 protein: CAWSKRTGFGRFSTEETQYF

clone size: NA
V gene: TRBV19
D gene: TRBD1
J gene: TRBJ1-5
CDR3 DNA: TGTGCCAGTACCCCCCGGGACAGGGGGTTTAGCAATCAGCCCCAGCATTTT
CDR3 protein: CASTPRDRGFSNQPQHF

clone size: NA
V gene: TRBV7-8
D gene: NA
J gene: TRBJ1-1
CDR3 DNA: TGTGCCAGCAGCTTAGATGGGCAGGAAGCTTTCTTT
CDR3 protein: CASSLDGQEAFF

clone size: NA
V gene: TRBV27
D gene: NA
J gene: TRBJ2-1
CDR3 DNA: TGTGCCAGCAGTTTCTCAAACTACAATGAGCAGTTCTTC
CDR3 protein: CASSFSNYNEQFF

clone size: NA
V gene: TRBV7-6
D gene: TRBD1
J gene: TRBJ1-1
CDR3 DNA: TGTGCCAGCAGCCGTGAACTGACAGGGGCGAACACTGAAGCTTTCTTT
CDR3 protein: CASSRELTGANTEAFF

clone size: NA
V gene: TRBV28
D gene: NA
J gene: TRBJ1-1
CDR3 DNA: TGTGCCAGCATCTCTTGGCCGTCTGAAGCTTTCTTT
CDR3 protein: CASISWPSEAFF

clone size: NA
V gene: TRBV27
D gene: NA
J gene: TRBJ1-1
CDR3 DNA: TGTGCCAGCAGCCAGCCGCATGGCAGCGACACTGAAGCTTTCTTT
CDR3 protein: CASSQPHGSDTEAFF

clone size: NA
V gene: TRBV15
D gene: NA
J gene: TRBJ1-5
CDR3 DNA: TGTGCCACCAGCAGAGATGGCAGGGGAGATCAGCCCCAGCATTTT
CDR3 protein: CATSRDGRGDQPQHF

clone size: few
V gene: TRBV7-2
D gene: TRBD1
J gene: TRBJ1-2
CDR3 DNA: TGTGCCAGCAGCGGAAAGACAGGGACCTATGGCTACACCTTC
CDR3 protein: CASSGKTGTYGYTF

clone size: NA
V gene: TRBV5-1
D gene: TRBD2
J gene: TRBJ2-1
CDR3 DNA: TGCGCCAGCAGCTTGGGGCCGTGGACTAGCGGGGGGAGGGGAGGTGAGCAGTTCTTC
CDR3 protein: CASSLGPWTSGGRGGEQFF

clone size: once
V gene: TRBV9
D gene: TRBD2
J gene: TRBJ2-2
CDR3 DNA: TGTGCCAGCAGCCCGAGTCTACTAGCGGCGGAGCTGTTTTTT
CDR3 protein: CASSPSLLAAELFF

clone size: NA
V gene: TRBV10-3
D gene: NA
J gene: TRBJ2-3
CDR3 DNA: TGTGCCATCAGTGAGTCCGGCCAGGGGACAGATACGCAGTATTTT
CDR3 protein: CAISESGQGTDTQYF

clone size: NA
V gene: TRBV7-2
D gene: NA
J gene: TRBJ1-4
CDR3 DNA: TGTGCCAGCAGCTTAAACAGGGCCGGTGAAAAACTGTTTTTT
CDR3 protein: CASSLNRAGEKLFF

clone size: few
V gene: TRBV4-3
D gene: TRBD1
J gene: TRBJ2-3
CDR3 DNA: TGCGCCAGCAGCCACGGACAGGGCCCCTCAGATACGCAGTATTTT
CDR3 protein: CASSHGQGPSDTQYF

clone size: NA
V gene: TRBV7-3
D gene: TRBD2
J gene: TRBJ2-1
CDR3 DNA: TGTGCCAGCAGCTCCGGCCTAGCGGGAGGGGAAAATGAGCAGTTCTTC
CDR3 protein: CASSSGLAGGENEQFF

clone size: NA
V gene: TRBV7-9
D gene: NA
J gene: TRBJ1-1
CDR3 DNA: TGTGCCAGCAGCTTGTCGAACACTGAAGCTTTCTTT
CDR3 protein: CASSLSNTEAFF

clone size: NA
V gene: TRBV6-1
D gene: NA
J gene: TRBJ1-1
CDR3 DNA: TGTGCCAGCAGTTTAATAGGAGGGGGCACTGAAGCTTTCTTT
CDR3 protein: CASSLIGGGTEAFF

clone size: few
V gene: TRBV29-1
D gene: NA
J gene: TRBJ1-1
CDR3 DNA: TGCAGCGCTGGGAACACTGAAGCTTTCTTT
CDR3 protein: CSAGNTEAFF

clone size: NA
V gene: TRBV6-6
D gene: NA
J gene: TRBJ2-7
CDR3 DNA: TGTGCCAGCAGTCGAGCTACTGGAGGGATTCGCGAGCAGTACTTC
CDR3 protein: CASSRATGGIREQYF

clone size: NA
V gene: TRBV14
D gene: NA
J gene: TRBJ1-5
CDR3 DNA: TGTGCCAGCAGCCAAGAGATCCAGAGAGCTAGCAATCAGCCCCAGCATTTT
CDR3 protein: CASSQEIQRASNQPQHF

clone size: NA
V gene: TRBV10-3
D gene: NA
J gene: TRBJ2-7
CDR3 DNA: TGTGCCATCAGTGTGCGGGCTACTAACGAGCAGTACTTC
CDR3 protein: CAISVRATNEQYF

clone size: once
V gene: TRBV10-3
D gene: NA
J gene: TRBJ1-2
CDR3 DNA: TGTGCCATCAGTCCTCAGGGGACCGCCTATGGCTACACCTTC
CDR3 protein: CAISPQGTAYGYTF

clone size: few
V gene: TRBV11-3
D gene: NA
J gene: TRBJ1-1
CDR3 DNA: TGTGCCAGCAGCTTAATTTCAGGTACGAACACTGAAGCTTTCTTT
CDR3 protein: CASSLISGTNTEAFF

clone size: NA
V gene: TRBV9
D gene: TRBD2
J gene: TRBJ2-5
CDR3 DNA: TGTGCCAGCAGCGTAGCTGGTTTCGGACTAGCGGGAGTCCAAGAGACCCAGTACTTC
CDR3 protein: CASSVAGFGLAGVQETQYF

clone size: NA
V gene: TRBV7-6
D gene: TRBD1
J gene: TRBJ2-5
CDR3 DNA: TGTGCCAGCAGCTTAGAGGCTCAGGGGGCGGAGACCCAGTACTTC
CDR3 protein: CASSLEAQGAETQYF

clone size: medium-sized
V gene: TRBV7-2
D gene: NA
J gene: TRBJ2-7
CDR3 DNA: TGTGCCAGCAGCTCAACCTACGAGCAGTACTTC
CDR3 protein: CASSSTYEQYF

clone size: NA
V gene: TRBV2
D gene: NA
J gene: TRBJ2-3
CDR3 DNA: TGTGCCAGCAATGAGTGGAGCACAGATACGCAGTATTTT
CDR3 protein: CASNEWSTDTQYF

clone size: NA
V gene: TRBV27
D gene: NA
J gene: TRBJ2-2
CDR3 DNA: TGTGCCAGCAGTTTATCGTGGGGGCTGAGCACCGGGGAGCTGTTTTTT
CDR3 protein: CASSLSWGLSTGELFF

clone size: once
V gene: TRBV4-3
D gene: TRBD2
J gene: TRBJ2-5
CDR3 DNA: TGCGCCAGCTCTAGCGGGAAACAAGAGACCCAGTACTTC
CDR3 protein: CASSSGKQETQYF

clone size: NA
V gene: TRBV2
D gene: NA
J gene: TRBJ2-7
CDR3 DNA: TGTGCCAGCAGTGGAGGAATGGGCGGCGAGCAGTACTTC
CDR3 protein: CASSGGMGGEQYF

clone size: NA
V gene: TRBV20-1
D gene: NA
J gene: TRBJ2-3
CDR3 DNA: TGCAGTGCTAGCTTCGGTGGTACGCAGTATTTT
CDR3 protein: CSASFGGTQYF

clone size: NA
V gene: TRBV7-2
D gene: NA
J gene: TRBJ2-2
CDR3 DNA: TGTGCCAGCAGCTTAGTAGGGCCCGGGGAGCTGTTTTTT
CDR3 protein: CASSLVGPGELFF

clone size: NA
V gene: TRBV19
D gene: NA
J gene: TRBJ2-2
CDR3 DNA: TGTGCCAGTAGTATAGGTCCAGTAGGCACCGGGGAGCTGTTTTTT
CDR3 protein: CASSIGPVGTGELFF

clone size: NA
V gene: TRBV30
D gene: TRBD1
J gene: TRBJ2-1
CDR3 DNA: TGTGCCTGGAGTGTACACACAGGGGATTACAATGAGCAGTTCTTC
CDR3 protein: CAWSVHTGDYNEQFF

clone size: once
V gene: TRBV19
D gene: TRBD1
J gene: TRBJ2-7
CDR3 DNA: TGTGCCAGTACTAGGGGGCTCCCGTACTACGAGCAGTACTTC
CDR3 protein: CASTRGLPYYEQYF

clone size: NA
V gene: TRBV21-1
D gene: NA
J gene: TRBJ2-6
CDR3 DNA: TGTGCCAGCAGCAAATCGTCGACAGGGGATACTGGGGCCAACGTCCTGACTTTC
CDR3 protein: CASSKSSTGDTGANVLTF

clone size: NA
V gene: TRBV19
D gene: NA
J gene: TRBJ2-7
CDR3 DNA: TGTGCCAGTAAAAGGGACCTCGGGTCCTACGAGCAGTACTTC
CDR3 protein: CASKRDLGSYEQYF

clone size: once
V gene: TRBV19
D gene: NA
J gene: TRBJ2-5
CDR3 DNA: TGTGCCAGTAGCTCTGGAGGGGGGAGGGCCGGGATGGAGACCCAGTACTTC
CDR3 protein: CASSSGGGRAGMETQYF

clone size: NA
V gene: TRBV6-5
D gene: NA
J gene: TRBJ2-7
CDR3 DNA: TGTGCCAGCAGTTACTCGATTAGCGGCTCCTACGAGCAGTACTTC
CDR3 protein: CASSYSISGSYEQYF

clone size: NA
V gene: TRBV2
D gene: TRBD2
J gene: TRBJ2-7
CDR3 DNA: TGTGCCAGCAGTCGAGCGGGAGCCGAGCAGTACTTC
CDR3 protein: CASSRAGAEQYF

clone size: NA
V gene: TRBV7-2
D gene: TRBD2
J gene: TRBJ2-7
CDR3 DNA: TGTGCCAGCCGGACTAGCGGGAATGGCGAGCAGTACTTC
CDR3 protein: CASRTSGNGEQYF

clone size: NA
V gene: TRBV9
D gene: TRBD2
J gene: TRBJ2-7
CDR3 DNA: TGTGCCAGCAGCGTAAGAGCGGGAGCCTACGAGCAGTACTTC
CDR3 protein: CASSVRAGAYEQYF

clone size: NA
V gene: TRBV11-3
D gene: NA
J gene: TRBJ2-7
CDR3 DNA: TGTGCCAGCAGCTTAAGCGAGTACGAGCAGTACTTC
CDR3 protein: CASSLSEYEQYF

clone size: NA
V gene: TRBV30
D gene: NA
J gene: TRBJ2-7
CDR3 DNA: TGTGCCTGGAGTGGGGACTACGAGCAGTACTTC
CDR3 protein: CAWSGDYEQYF

clone size: NA
V gene: TRBV7-2
D gene: NA
J gene: TRBJ2-5
CDR3 DNA: TGTGCCAGCAGCTTAGGGGTCCGGGAGACCCAGTACTTC
CDR3 protein: CASSLGVRETQYF